These T cell receptor beta chains were read from a single sample in a study of T-cell reconstitution after alpha-beta-depleted transplantation in children. TCRdb independently ran MiXCR on the PCR reads; one entry per CDR3 protein. Of 400,000 to 450,000 distinct CDR3 sequences listed, approximately 42% are singletons. The sequenced sample was PBMCs, obtained before TCRalphabeta/CD19-depleted stem cell transplant. Receptors originate from a girl aged 2 to 9 with aplastic anemia, due to receive a stem cell transplant. CDR3s include the opening cysteine and the closing phenylalanine or tryptophan. The D gene is left open where the match is weak. Not all rows give a size; the values are once, few, many and, for expanded clones, a class.

clone_size j_call v_call d_call cdr3_nt cdr3_aa
few TRBJ1-2 TRBV6-5 TRBD1 TGTGCCAGCAGTAACAGACAGGGCGCGGGGCTTAACTATGGCTACACCTTC CASSNRQGAGLNYGYTF
- TRBJ2-7 TRBV20-1 TRBD2 TGCAGTGCCAGGACTAGCGGAGATGGTGGAATAACCTACGAGCAGTACTTC CSARTSGDGGITYEQYF
few TRBJ2-3 TRBV12-3/TRBV12-4 - TGTGCCAGCAGCTACGGGTCATCTGGCACAGATACGCAGTATTTT CASSYGSSGTDTQYF
- TRBJ2-1 TRBV12-3/TRBV12-4 TRBD2 TGTGCCAGCAGTCCCGGTGGGGCGGGAGTCCAGGTCTACAATGAGCAGTTCTTC CASSPGGAGVQVYNEQFF
- TRBJ2-3 TRBV7-2 - TGTGCCAGCAGCTTAGCGCTATCGGGATGGGATACGCAGTATTTT CASSLALSGWDTQYF
- TRBJ2-1 TRBV5-1 - TGCGCCAGCAGCTTAGGGCAGGAGACCAATGAGCAGTTCTTC CASSLGQETNEQFF
many TRBJ2-1 TRBV29-1 TRBD1 TGCAGCGTTGTATCGAGAATGGGGACAGGGGCCGTCAATGAGCAGTTCTTC CSVVSRMGTGAVNEQFF
- TRBJ2-2 TRBV6-2/TRBV6-3 TRBD1 TGTGCCAGCAGACCCGTACAGGGGTATGGCACCGGGGAGCTGTTTTTT CASRPVQGYGTGELFF
- TRBJ2-5 TRBV20-1 - TGCAGTGCCATGGGACTGCGGGTTTGGGGGACCCAGTACTTC CSAMGLRVWGTQYF
few TRBJ1-6 TRBV20-1 - TGCAGTGCTAGCCCCTGGGGGGGTGATTCACCCCTCCACTTT CSASPWGGDSPLHF
- TRBJ2-7 TRBV7-6 - TGTGCCAGCAGCTTAGCAGGGGGCCGGGGGTACGAGCAGTACTTC CASSLAGGRGYEQYF
- TRBJ2-7 TRBV7-4 - TGTGCCAGCAGCTTAAAGGGTAGCGATCCCTCTCGAGGCTACGAGCAGTACTTC CASSLKGSDPSRGYEQYF
- TRBJ2-7 TRBV5-1 - TGCGCCAGCAGCTTGAGAGAGCTAGCTCAGGTCTACGAGCAGTACTTC CASSLRELAQVYEQYF
many TRBJ2-1 TRBV12-3/TRBV12-4 TRBD1 TGTGCCAGCAGTTTAGCGAACAGGGGAAGTATAAATGAGCAGTTCTTC CASSLANRGSINEQFF
- TRBJ2-3 TRBV9 TRBD2 TGTGCCAGCAGCGGGGCGCGGTCTAGCGGGAGTTTGGATACGCAGTATTTT CASSGARSSGSLDTQYF
few TRBJ2-3 TRBV20-1 TRBD2 TGCAGTGCCCCTAGCGGGAGGAGAGATACGCAGTATTTT CSAPSGRRDTQYF
- TRBJ1-5 TRBV19 - TGTGCCAGTAGTAGCGGACAGTCCAGCAATCAGCCCCAGCATTTT CASSSGQSSNQPQHF
- TRBJ2-1 TRBV20-1 - TGCAGTGCTAGAGGACGATTCGAGCAGTTCTTC CSARGRFEQFF
- TRBJ2-1 TRBV7-3 TRBD2 TGTGCCAGCAGCTCCTGGACTAGCGGGGGTAACTCCTACAATGAGCAGTTCTTC CASSSWTSGGNSYNEQFF
few TRBJ1-1 TRBV4-3 - TGCGCCAGCAGCCAAGATTTGGCCACTGAAGCTTTCTTT CASSQDLATEAFF
once TRBJ2-1 TRBV20-1 TRBD2 TGCAGTGCAGTGACGGCGGGGGGACTAAATGAGCAGTTCTTC CSAVTAGGLNEQFF
- TRBJ1-2 TRBV20-1 - TGCAGTGCAAACCTGATCCGGACAGCTAACTATGGCTACACCTTC CSANLIRTANYGYTF
many TRBJ1-3 TRBV7-2 - TGTGCCAGCAGCCGCACTTTGACTGGAAACACCATATATTTT CASSRTLTGNTIYF
few TRBJ2-1 TRBV4-1 - TGCGCCAGCAGCCAAGAGCCGGGAACCAATGAGCAGTTCTTC CASSQEPGTNEQFF
many TRBJ2-1 TRBV15 - TGTGCCACCAGCAGAGATCGCACCCGACGAACCAATGAGCAGTTCTTC CATSRDRTRRTNEQFF
- TRBJ1-1 TRBV3-1 - TGTGCCAGCAGCCAAAAGGGCGGCGGGGAAGCTTTCTTT CASSQKGGGEAFF
- TRBJ2-7 TRBV20-1 - TGCAGTGCTAGATCCGTGACGCAATACGAGCAGTACTTC CSARSVTQYEQYF
- TRBJ1-1 TRBV20-1 - TGCAGTGCTAGAGATCGGGGGACCCTTTTCACTGAAGCTTTCTTT CSARDRGTLFTEAFF
few TRBJ1-6 TRBV5-5 - TGTGCCAGCAGCTTGGCGCCCCAGGTGCCCTATTCACCCCTCCACTTT CASSLAPQVPYSPLHF
- TRBJ1-2 TRBV12-3/TRBV12-4 - TGTGCCAGCCTCGGGTGGAGGGGCGGGGTGCAGTACTATGGCTACACCTTC CASLGWRGGVQYYGYTF
few TRBJ1-2 TRBV6-6 - TGTGCCAGCAGTTACCGTTCCGCGAATGGCTACACCTTC CASSYRSANGYTF
- TRBJ2-3 TRBV7-2 TRBD2 TGTGCCAGCAGCTTAGCGCGCCCTAGCGGGGGGACAGATACGCAGTATTTT CASSLARPSGGTDTQYF
- TRBJ1-1 TRBV29-1 TRBD1 TGCAGCGTGAAAAGACAGGGGACGAACACTGAAGCTTTCTTT CSVKRQGTNTEAFF
- TRBJ2-7 TRBV30 - TGTGCCTGGAGTCCCATCACCTACGAGCAGTACTTC CAWSPITYEQYF
- TRBJ2-3 TRBV3-1 - TGTGCCAGCAGCCCCCACTGGCGCCGAACCATCACAGATACGCAGTATTTT CASSPHWRRTITDTQYF
- TRBJ1-1 TRBV5-1 TRBD1 TGCGCCAGCAGCTCGGGACAGTCCACCGGGAACACTGAAGCTTTCTTT CASSSGQSTGNTEAFF
- TRBJ2-5 TRBV20-1 - TGCAGTGCTCCGGTCTCGCGGGAGACCCAGTACTTC CSAPVSRETQYF
once TRBJ2-3 TRBV7-8 TRBD1 TGTGCCACTATGCCGGGACAGGGCCCAGATACGCAGTATTTT CATMPGQGPDTQYF
- TRBJ1-1 TRBV6-5 - TGTGCCAGCAGTTACTCGACAGGATCGACTGAAGCTTTCTTT CASSYSTGSTEAFF
- TRBJ2-5 TRBV28 - TGTGCCAGCAGTTTGCACCAGACAGATATCCAAGAGACCCAGTACTTC CASSLHQTDIQETQYF
- TRBJ2-3 TRBV9 TRBD2 TGTGCCAGCAGCGTAGAAGCGGGGTACGGTACAGATACGCAGTATTTT CASSVEAGYGTDTQYF
many TRBJ2-6 TRBV24-1 - TGTGCCACCAGTGGGGACCCCCGAGGAATTGCTGGGGCCAACGTCCTGACTTTC CATSGDPRGIAGANVLTF
- TRBJ1-1 TRBV5-5 - TGTGCCAGCAGCTTGGTCGTGAAGGTGAACACTGAAGCTTTCTTT CASSLVVKVNTEAFF
- TRBJ2-7 TRBV20-1 - TGCAGTGCTAGCCGTCCGGGTGTCCACGAGCAGTACTTC CSASRPGVHEQYF
- TRBJ1-4 TRBV7-2 - TGTGCCAGCAGCTTACGACAACTTAATGAAAAACTGTTTTTT CASSLRQLNEKLFF
- TRBJ2-1 TRBV15 - TGTGCCACCCGGTCCTCAGATCGGGGTAGCAATGAGCAGTTCTTC CATRSSDRGSNEQFF
few TRBJ2-6 TRBV5-1 - TGCGCCAGCAGCTTGAGCGGACTCACGTCTGGGGCCAACGTCCTGACTTTC CASSLSGLTSGANVLTF
- TRBJ2-7 TRBV20-1 - TGCAGTGAAAGGCAACGGGCCTACGAGCAGTACTTC CSERQRAYEQYF
- TRBJ2-3 TRBV7-6 - TGTGCCAGCAGCACTCAGCCTGAGTACCCGACAGATACGCAGTATTTT CASSTQPEYPTDTQYF
many TRBJ1-2 TRBV5-5 - TGTGCCAGCAGCTCCTCACAGCTAAGCTACACCTTC CASSSSQLSYTF
few TRBJ2-3 TRBV5-1 - TGCGCCAGCAGCTTTCGGGGTGCCACAGATACGCAGTATTTT CASSFRGATDTQYF
once TRBJ2-7 TRBV7-9 - TGTGCCAGCAGCCAGGGGACGACAGGTGTTATCTACGAGCAGTACTTC CASSQGTTGVIYEQYF
- TRBJ1-6 TRBV20-1 - TGCAGTGTCAGAGGGGGGGAGGCGGGTTCACCCCTCCACTTT CSVRGGEAGSPLHF
many TRBJ2-5 TRBV20-1 - TGCAGTGCTCTAAGCTCCGGAGCAGGGAAAAGAGAGACCCAGTACTTC CSALSSGAGKRETQYF
- TRBJ2-1 TRBV10-3 TRBD2 TGTGCCGTCCATAGCGGGAGTTGGGTCAATGAGCAGTTCTTC CAVHSGSWVNEQFF
- TRBJ1-1 TRBV7-8 TRBD1 TGTGCCAGCAGCTACGGACAGGGTAGGAACACTGAAGCTTTCTTT CASSYGQGRNTEAFF
many TRBJ2-5 TRBV11-2 TRBD2 TGTGCCAGCAGCTTAGATAGCGGGAGGGCCCAAGAGACCCAGTACTTC CASSLDSGRAQETQYF
many TRBJ2-5 TRBV4-1 - TGCGCCAGCAGCCCCCTAAGCGGGCGAGGGGAGACCCAGTACTTC CASSPLSGRGETQYF
- TRBJ1-2 TRBV6-5 - TGTGCCAGCAGTTACTTTGACAACTATGGCTACACCTTC CASSYFDNYGYTF